In its sample, the clone carrying this T cell receptor (beta chain) was seen once. In the authors' workflow: Amplification with reference gene primers provided the estimates of nucleated cell counts. The table came from immunoSEQ multiplex PCR; TCRdb's copy has only in-frame clones and leaves some out. The D gene and trimming were derived from the DNA, and the V and J assignments and clone size from that table. The sample has 250,000 to 350,000 clones, over 75% seen once. Germline V CDR1 and CDR2: MRHNA, SNTAGT. V was shortened by 4 bases and J by 2 bases, with 8 bases between the two germline ends. The CDR3 sequence is 13 residues long. These data come from a study of blood T cell repertoires in COVID-19. Study at large: Acute-phase and convalescent COVID-19 samples originated in the United States, Italy and Spain.

Sequences were obtained from PBMCs or T cells enriched from blood (not recorded which). The chain links TRBV6-4 to TRBJ1-2; no clear D. The clonotype comes from a woman in her 30s who had recovered from COVID-19. CDR3 region: CASSAGTNYGYTF. CDR3 nucleotide sequence: TGTGCCAGCAGTGCTGGCACCAACTATGGCTACACCTTC.